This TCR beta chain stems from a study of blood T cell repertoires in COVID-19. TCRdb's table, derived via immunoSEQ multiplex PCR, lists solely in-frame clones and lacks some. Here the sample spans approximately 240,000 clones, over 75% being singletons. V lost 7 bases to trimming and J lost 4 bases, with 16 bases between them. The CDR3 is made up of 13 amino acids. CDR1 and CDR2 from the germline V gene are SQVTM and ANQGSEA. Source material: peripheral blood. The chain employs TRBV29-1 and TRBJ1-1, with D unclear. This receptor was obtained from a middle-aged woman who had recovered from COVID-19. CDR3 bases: TGCAGCGGCAACCAACTCCCAGGCACTGAAGCTTTCTTT. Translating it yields CSGNQLPGTEAFF. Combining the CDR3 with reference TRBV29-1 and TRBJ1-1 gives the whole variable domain SAVISQKPSRDICQRGTSLTIQCQVDSQVTMMFWYRQQPGQSLTLIATANQGSEATYESGFVIDKFPISRPNLTFSTLTVSNMSPEDSSIYLCSGNQLPGTEAFFGQGTRLTVV.